This T cell receptor beta chain was captured by sequencing in a study of blood T cell repertoires in COVID-19. Across the whole study: From T cells, B-cell-depleted T cells, or PBMCs came the material, which was cDNA or gDNA.

Seattle's cohort entered during active infection and was followed longitudinally. The CDR3 is 13 amino acids. The germline gives CDR1 MGHDK, CDR2 SYGVNS. Trimming took 2 bases from V and 5 from J, leaving 10 bases between them. Authors' analysis steps: How many nucleated cells were present was estimated from reference gene primer amplification. Profiled with immunoSEQ multiplex PCR; TCRdb holds only in-frame clones, not every one. That table supplies the V and J calls and clone size; D and trimming were determined from the DNA. This repertoire shows about 260,000 clones, 75% to 95% found once; its top ten account for approximately 2.6%.

This sequence was found in a person aged 18-35 years with COVID-19, enrolled during active disease. The chain employs TRBV25-1 and TRBJ2-7, with D uncertain. The sample taken for sequencing was peripheral blood. The CDR3 loop is CASSETERNEQYF. The CDR3 bases are TGTGCCAGCAGTGAAACGGAGAGGAACGAGCAGTACTTC.